This passage covers 16 T cell receptor beta chains from one sample sequenced in a study of cytomegalovirus exposure and HLA in healthy donors (dated by TCRdb to about 2017). The library was obtained by the immunoSEQ multiplex PCR assay. A mixture of 60 forward primers for TCR Vbeta segments and 13 reverse primers for TCR Jbeta segments was used in the multiplex PCR. TCRdb carries this immuneACCESS record with in-frame sequences only. Its versions omit some clonotypes, under half of them owing to an unresolved V gene in the studies checked, with the rest unexplained. The table for this sample lists approximately 130,000 clones; around three quarters of them were counted only once. 2.6% of the sample belongs to the ten largest clones. Material: PBMCs. These receptors all come from an older woman in good health and CMV-seropositive.

The chain carries TRBV19 and TRBJ1-5; TRBD1 matches 9 bases. J lost 7 bases, V lost 6 bases, and 13 bases had no gene match. Per the germline V gene, CDR1 is LNHDA and CDR2 is SQIVND (reference sequence). The CDR3 length is 16 residues. The CDR3 here is CASSLSGTGLPQPQHF. CDR3 in DNA: TGTGCCAGTAGCCTATCCGGGACAGGGCTTCCCCAGCCCCAGCATTTT.

The chain joins TRBV6-8 to TRBJ1-6, with 10 bases matching TRBD1. CDR1 is MNHGY and CDR2 is SAAAGT in the germline V gene. This CDR3 comprises 17 residues. J gave up 0 bases and V 5 bases, and 4 bases lay outside the gene matches. The chain's CDR3 is CASSTGTGVSYNSPLHF. The CDR3 DNA sequence: TGTGCCAGCAGTACCGGGACAGGGGTCTCCTATAATTCACCCCTCCACTTT.

The J gene is TRBJ2-3, the V gene TRBV5-1; 9 bases line up with TRBD2. The CDR3 extends over 16 amino acids. Germline V lookup: CDR1 SGHRS, CDR2 YFSETQ. V lost 7 bases, J lost 3 bases, and 12 bases stayed unmatched. The CDR3 DNA is TGCGCCAGCTCGCCCTTGGGCGGGGGGGCAACAGATACGCAGTATTTT. The encoded protein is CASSPLGGGATDTQYF.

The genes are TRBV11-2 and TRBJ1-2; TRBD1 matches 9 bases. The V gene end was trimmed by 5 bases and the J gene end by 8 bases; junction bases not matched to a gene: 6. The CDR3 runs 13 residues. The V gene's germline CDR1 is SGHAT and CDR2 FQNNGV. The CDR3 sequence is CASSLNRGPGYTF. The CDR3 DNA sequence: TGTGCCAGCAGCCTTAACAGGGGGCCAGGCTACACCTTC.

This clone has more than one count but fewer than ten. The chain joins TRBV11-3 to TRBJ2-6; D uncertain. Germline values: CDR1 SGHNT, CDR2 YENEEA. V was clipped by 4 bases and J by 4 bases, with 8 bases between them. This CDR3 has 14 amino acids. The CDR3 DNA follows: TGTGCCAGCAGCTCCCGCGGAGGGGCCAACGTCCTGACTTTC. It encodes CASSSRGGANVLTF.

J is TRBJ2-7 and V is TRBV6-5; 13 nucleotides match TRBD2. V lost 7 bases and J lost 7; bases outside the gene matches: 7. This CDR3 has 14 amino acids. Germline V gene lookup returns CDR1 MNHEY and CDR2 SVGAGI. CDR3 nucleotide sequence: TGTGCCAGCAAATCCCCGGGACTAGCGGGAGAGCAGTACTTC. It codes for CASKSPGLAGEQYF.

The J gene is TRBJ2-1, the V gene TRBV14; unclear D gene. The germline V gene encodes CDR1 SGHDN and CDR2 FVKESK. The CDR3 contains 9 residues. V was cut by 5 bases and J by 15 bases, with 8 bases left in between. The CDR3 spells CASSTQAFF. In nucleotides, the CDR3 is TGTGCCAGCAGCACCCAGGCGTTCTTC. The whole variable domain, filled in from reference TRBV14 and TRBJ2-1, reads EAGVTQFPSHSVIEKGQTVTLRCDPISGHDNLYWYRRVMGKEIKFLLHFVKESKQDESGMPNNRFLAERTGGTYSTLKVQPAELEDSGVYFCASSTQAFFGPGTRLTVL.

The chain combines TRBV11-2 with TRBJ2-1, with D perhaps matching TRBD2 (6 bases). With 5 bases removed from V and 6 bases from J, the gap between germline ends came to 14 bases. Germline CDR1 SGHAT, CDR2 FQNNGV. This CDR3 has 14 amino acids. In nucleotides, the CDR3 is TGTGCCAGCAGCCTAAGACCGGAGGGCAATGAGCAGTTCTTC. This translates into CASSLRPEGNEQFF.

About this clone: One end of the junction varies from germline; a read error may be responsible. V and J are TRBV7-9 and TRBJ1-2; a weak D match, TRBD1 (6 bases). There are 14 residues in the CDR3. CDR1 and CDR2 from the germline V gene are SEHNR and FQNEAQ (reference sequence). This chain's CDR3 is CSSSLRDNPYGYTF. CDR3 DNA sequence: TGTTCCAGCAGCTTAAGGGACAACCCCTATGGCTACACCTTC.

This chain joins TRBV2 and TRBJ1-1; TRBD1 aligns across 8 bases. This CDR3 is built from 14 residues. Looked up from germline, CDR1 is SNHLY and CDR2 is FYNNEI. V lost 10 bases, J lost 3 bases, and 10 bases stayed unmatched. The CDR3 protein is CATVLRQGYTEAFF. The CDR3 DNA reads as TGTGCCACCGTACTTAGACAGGGGTACACTGAAGCTTTCTTT.

Only a few counts were recorded for this clone. The chain uses TRBV19 and TRBJ1-2, with 7 bases lining up with TRBD1. The CDR3 extends over 13 amino acids. Germline lookup yields CDR1 LNHDA and CDR2 SQIVND (reference sequence). V was clipped by 5 bases and J by 5 bases; unmatched bases: 5. Here the CDR3 DNA reads TGTGCCAGTAGTCCGGGACAGAGTTATGGCTACACCTTC. It yields the protein CASSPGQSYGYTF. Variable domain in full (rest from reference TRBV19 and TRBJ1-2): DGGITQSPKYLFRKEGQNVTLSCEQNLNHDAMYWYRQDPGQGLRLIYYSQIVNDFQKGDIAEGYSVSREKKESFPLTVTSAQKNPTAFYLCASSPGQSYGYTFGSGTRLTVV.

This clone has only a few counts. This chain connects TRBV20-1 to TRBJ2-5, with D unclear. The end of the DNA fits TRBJ2-7 better, so the J call may be wrong. The CDR3 loop spans 11 amino acids. Germline V gene sequence: CDR1 DFQATT, CDR2 SNEGSKA (reference sequence). The CDR3 nucleotides are TGCAGTGCCGCTCCCGGAGACGAGCAGTACTTC. Its translation is CSAAPGDEQYF.

The chain links TRBV10-3 to TRBJ2-7, with no clear D. Germline V lookup: CDR1 ENHRY, CDR2 SYGVKD. This CDR3 is 11 amino acids long. Between the trimmed V and J ends, which lost 2 bases and 9 bases, there was a span of 8 bases. The DNA for the CDR3 is TGTGCCATCAGTGAGATGCAGGTGCAGTACTTC. Encoded protein: CAISEMQVQYF.

In the case of this clone: Germline and junction disagree at one end, which may indicate a read error. This chain joins TRBV7-8 and TRBJ1-4, with 7 bases aligning to TRBD1. Germline assignment: CDR1 SGHVS and CDR2 FQNEAQ. CDR3 length: 11 residues. CDR3 bases: TGTGCCAGCAGCGGGCCAGGGGGTCGTACTTTT. Amino acid sequence: CASSGPGGRTF.

The V and J genes are TRBV29-1 and TRBJ1-1; TRBD1 is a possible D gene (6 bases). The CDR3 runs 14 residues. Germline V gives CDR1 SQVTM, CDR2 ANQGSEA. Trimming cost V 6 bases and J 0 bases, with 14 bases left between them. The CDR3 sequence is CSVLPGHMNTEAFF. In DNA, the CDR3 is TGCAGCGTGTTACCGGGACACATGAACACTGAAGCTTTCTTT.

As for this clone: One junction end disagrees with the germline gene, perhaps due to a read error. The V call is TRBV7-9, the J call TRBJ1-5, with 8 bases identical to TRBD1. The V gene's germline CDR1 is SEHNR and CDR2 FQNEAQ (reference sequence). The CDR3 sequence is 17 residues long. In nucleotides, the CDR3 is TGTTCCAGCAGCTTTAAGTCAGGGGGCGACTCAGCTCAGCCCCAGCATTTT. Its protein product is CSSSFKSGGDSAQPQHF. The whole variable domain, remainder taken from reference TRBV7-9 and TRBJ1-5, is DTGVSQNPRHKITKRGQNVTFRCDPISEHNRLYWYRQTLGQGPEFLTYFQNEAQLEKSRLLSDRFSAERPKGSFSTLEIQRTEQGDSAMYLCSSSFKSGGDSAQPQHFGDGTRLSIL.